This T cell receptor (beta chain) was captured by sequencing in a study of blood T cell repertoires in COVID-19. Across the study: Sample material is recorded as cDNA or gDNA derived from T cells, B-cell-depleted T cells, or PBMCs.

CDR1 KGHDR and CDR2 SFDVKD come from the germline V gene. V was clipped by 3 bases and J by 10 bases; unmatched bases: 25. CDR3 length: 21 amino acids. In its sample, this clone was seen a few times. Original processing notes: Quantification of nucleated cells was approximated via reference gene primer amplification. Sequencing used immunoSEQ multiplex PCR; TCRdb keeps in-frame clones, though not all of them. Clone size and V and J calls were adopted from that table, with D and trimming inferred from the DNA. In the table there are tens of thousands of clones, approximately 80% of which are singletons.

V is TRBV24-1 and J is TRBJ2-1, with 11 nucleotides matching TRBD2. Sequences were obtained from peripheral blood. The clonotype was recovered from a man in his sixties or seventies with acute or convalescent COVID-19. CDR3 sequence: CATSDPSSSGLAGDDAREQFF. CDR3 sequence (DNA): TGTGCCACCAGTGATCCAAGTAGTAGCGGACTAGCGGGCGACGATGCGAGGGAGCAGTTCTTC.